This TCR beta chain was recovered during a study of cytomegalovirus exposure and HLA in healthy donors (dated by TCRdb to 2016 to 2017). With respect to the entire study: According to an earlier analysis of a few hundred of the donors, roughly 180 million T cells yielded 100 million or so unique TCR beta sequences and around 300 Gb of sequence data. Among the roughly 400 genotyped donors, roughly 80% belonged to the genetic ancestry cluster associated with self-reported Caucasian donors. A later genetic analysis took genome-wide SNP genotypes for about 55% of the roughly 700 donors and used that subset as a discovery cohort. The study profiled the T cell repertoires of hundreds of subjects by immunosequencing and related them to cytomegalovirus serostatus. HLA typing covered class I and class II loci at four-digit resolution. Every discovery cohort repertoire had been produced on one sequencing platform. Along with the roughly 670-subject first cohort, a separate validation cohort of some 130 different subjects was used. The study aimed to test whether signatures of past pathogen exposure could be identified by cataloging public T cell receptors. Among under 450 genotyped donors of the cohort, an average of approximately 240,000 unique TCR beta nucleotide sequences were sequenced per donor, 15% to 20% of them non-productive. Around 320 gigabases of sequencing data and tens of millions of unique TCR sequences were included in an early release covering roughly 600 HLA-typed donors. The number of donors typed differed by locus, with 629-630 for A, B, C, DRB1 and DQB1, 522 for DQA1, over 600 for DPA1, and under 490 for DPB1. An earlier analysis of fewer than 750 of the donors used high-throughput TCR beta sequencing to judge whether each TCR beta V gene segment behaved as functional or pseudogenic. To predict cytomegalovirus infection status, the study brought together high-throughput TCR immunosequencing, statistical association of individual TCRs with disease status, and machine learning. A later analysis re-analyzed previously published TCR beta repertoires from 666 donors and added high-resolution HLA genotyping to study TCR occurrence patterns. Rather than using new phenotypic data, the later analysis identified candidate immune exposures from TCR beta sequences and from how often those sequences occurred across donors. Alongside the repertoire data, information on donor age, sex, ethnicity and CMV serostatus was compiled. Several DR-DQ haplotypes were treated as single units for association and clustering because of strong linkage in the cohort. Results and caveats for the whole study, not just this receptor: Because HLA typing was unavailable for some donors at each locus, only the typed subset was used in association tests. In this cohort, only TCR beta chains were sequenced, and detectable features were limited by the absence of alpha or paired-chain data. A group of highly shared sequence variants was considered likely to be a technical artifact of the sequencing pipeline. A further reported finding was that TCR beta sequences accurately predicted the HLA-A and HLA-B alleles for most subjects in the first cohort. Cytomegalovirus status was reported to be diagnosed by the classifier with high specificity and sensitivity in both the original and validation cohorts. In an earlier analysis of about 540 of the donors, most TCR beta V segments were observed in productive rearrangements about 90% or about 30% of the time, broadly matching IMGT annotations. A total of about 180 TCR beta chains were listed by the study as associated with cytomegalovirus. The authors suggested that the approach could potentially be generalized to other disease states and immunological phenotypes. According to a later genetic analysis, donors in an Asian-associated ancestry cluster had fewer N-insertions in productive TCRs than the roughly 700-donor mean. In a later analysis, some 18,000 TCR beta sequences were associated with specific HLA alleles at a false discovery rate of 0.05. A later analysis reported that several top co-occurrence clusters appeared linked to parvovirus B19, influenza, CMV and Epstein-Barr virus. V-gene and J-gene trimming of TCR beta chains was associated with a missense DCLRE1C variant in a later genetic analysis, and the association was replicated in an independent cohort. The 87-base-pair reads could not distinguish some IMGT-functional V segments, including TRBV6-2 and TRBV6-3, so those segments were excluded. The only immune exposure information available for the cohort was CMV serostatus. Some 15 rarely observed V segments, including chromosome 9 orphons, were excluded from the earlier analysis of a few hundred of the donors because counts were too low. Strong co-occurrence of HLA alleles, especially DR and DQ, made assigning TCR associations to individual alleles difficult. In vitro tests confirmed that a few of the cytomegalovirus-associated TCR beta chains recognize cytomegalovirus antigens. In a later analysis, TCR association rates were found to vary across HLA loci, with the most associated TCRs seen for DRB1 alleles and the fewest for HLA-C alleles. Sequencing depth was assumed to be roughly uniform across donors in the presence/absence analyses, though that assumption may not hold. Correlated functional status among segregating V segments might reflect linkage disequilibrium, but an unknown experimental factor could not be ruled out. While some public TCRs were present in many individuals, most TCR sequences turned up only very rarely across donors. A later analysis found that most CMV-associated TCR beta chains appeared HLA-restricted, with HLA associations seemingly driven largely by CMV exposure. A later analysis found that HLA-associated TCR beta chains were more clonally expanded and had lower generation probabilities than equally common non-associated chains.

A note on this clone: The target of this receptor is not known. One base away there is no much larger clone; base qualities are not given.

Library method: the immunoSEQ multiplex PCR assay. For the multiplex PCR, a mixture combining 60 forward primers for TCR Vbeta segments and 13 reverse primers for TCR Jbeta segments was used. The CDR3 region of rearranged TCR beta genes was amplified from genomic DNA by a multiplex PCR assay. On the Illumina HiSeq System, the amplified TCR beta libraries were sequenced as 87-base-pair reads. The published analysis was carried out like this. A later analysis tallied roughly 76 million unique TCR beta chains across the 700 or so repertoires, and around 9.9 million of those chains were shared by two or more donors. To remove PCR and sequencing errors, raw reads were error-corrected and collapsed into unique sequences using a nearest-neighbor algorithm that merged closely related sequences. Alignment of CDR3 sequences to IMGT reference sequences was used to assign V, D and J gene segments. For a sequence to be retained, a match of at least six nucleotides was required to both a V gene segment and a J gene segment. A rearrangement counted as productive if the CDR3 had no stop codons and remained in frame with V and J, and every other rearrangement counted as non-productive. Following IMGT convention, CDR3 was defined as the stretch from the second conserved V-encoded cysteine up to the conserved J-encoded phenylalanine. The earlier analysis of some 600 of the donors excluded sequences that lacked an unambiguous match to a single V gene segment. In an earlier analysis of 587 of the donors, V segments were called functional above 56.7% productive rearrangements and were called segregating when the between-donor standard deviation exceeded 5%. To diagnose cytomegalovirus status from the catalog of TCR beta chain sequences, a statistical classification framework was built. In a later analysis, TCR nucleotide sequences were compared against IMGT/GENE-DB human TR gene sequences so that V and J genes could be assigned. In a later analysis, CDR3 sequences and most-parsimonious VDJ recombination scenarios were assigned using the TCRdist pipeline. In a later analysis, each TCR beta chain was defined by its CDR3 amino acid sequence together with its V-gene family, and reads without a unique V-gene family were excluded. To address suspected cross-contamination and a sequencing artifact, a later analysis removed 450 to 700 highly shared, low-generation-probability nucleotide sequences. A later analysis calculated a clonal expansion index for each public chain from normalized within-repertoire ranks of inferred template counts. Generation probabilities in a later analysis came from a VDJ recombination model fitted to out-of-frame rearrangements, and those results were checked against IGoR. A later analysis scored TCR-TCR, TCR-HLA and TCR-CMV co-occurrence with hypergeometric tests, applying a repertoire-size bias correction to TCR pairs. To estimate false discovery rates, a later analysis permuted the HLA or CMV assignments 20 times. In a later analysis, co-occurring TCRs were grouped using DBSCAN, with TCRdist sequence similarity added in when clustering inside HLA-allele-positive subsets. Repertoires with fewer than 30,000 or more than 120,000 public chains were left out of co-occurrence clustering, as were four to six repertoires with anomalous nucleotide sharing. TCRdb obtained this table from immuneACCESS and retained in-frame rearrangements with V and J assigned. These tables miss some clones; where compared with another copy, unresolved V genes account for less than half of the shortfall, and the remainder is unexplained. That table is the source of V, J and clone size, and D and trimming were worked out from the DNA. The sample includes under 200,000 clones, with about three quarters observed a single time. Under 1.5% of the sample is taken by the ten largest.

In total, 630 or so healthy bone marrow donors made up the cohort. Cohort members were all nominally healthy when sampled, although unrecorded immune exposures were likely present. The donor was CMV seronegative and belonged to the group of over 350 seronegative cohort members. Each donor provided a peripheral blood sample, and peripheral blood mononuclear cells were used for TCR beta sequencing. Genomic DNA was extracted from the blood cell samples with the Qiagen DNeasy Blood Extraction Kit. V lost 6 bases and J lost 5 bases, and the count of bases not matched to a germline gene is 7. CDR1 SNHLY and CDR2 FYNNEI are derived from the germline V gene. Spanning cysteine to phenylalanine, the CDR3 consists of 15 amino acids. Just the 45-base CDR3 DNA is kept, in frame starting at base 1.

This clonotype originated in a woman aged 25 to 45 in good health and CMV-seronegative. Sequencing was done on a sample of PBMCs. The receptor chain draws on TRBV2 and TRBJ1-6, with 7 bases aligning to TRBD1. The nucleotides are TGTGCCAGCAGACCACAGGGGCAGGATAATTCACCCCTCCACTTT. Translation gives CASRPQGQDNSPLHF.